A single T cell receptor (beta chain) is shown here with its context. As to time point: after dendritic cell vaccination, including at tumor progression/relapse. Patients had residual fresh-frozen tumor tissue and more than two years of survival data. Isocitrate dehydrogenase mutation was absent in all glioblastoma patients. Sequencing used immunoSEQ multiplex PCR; TCRdb keeps in-frame clones, though not all of them. The repertoire consists of around 90,000 clones, with 81% occurring once and the leading ten covering approximately 2.1%. These data are taken from a study of glioma-infiltrating T cells after dendritic cell vaccination. The CDR3 sequence is 16 residues long. Per the germline V gene, CDR1 is MNHNS and CDR2 is SASEGT. V lost 2 bases to trimming and J lost 3 bases, with 13 bases between them.

The input for sequencing was blood, taken after dendritic cell vaccination. The rearrangement uses TRBV6-1 and TRBJ2-2; possible D gene TRBD1, 6 bases. The sequence came from a human donor with glioblastoma. CDR3 bases: TGTGCCAGCAGTGAATACGGGACACGGGACACCGGGGAGCTGTTTTTT. This translates into CASSEYGTRDTGELFF.